The sample holds many counts of the clone carrying this T cell receptor (beta chain). Its target is unknown. This entry is derived from a study of metastatic and nonmetastatic thyroid tumors. Whole-study context: Across peripheral blood and tumor or nodule tissue samples taken from malignant and benign thyroid patients, the repertoires were compared with one another. Study-wide results and caveats: Versus benign nodules, malignant thyroid tumors reportedly had significantly higher TCR beta diversity, in blood and tumor.

Between the trimmed V and J ends, which lost 4 bases and 15 bases, there was a span of 19 bases. Germline CDR1 LGHDT, CDR2 YNNKEL (reference sequence). The CDR3 length is 13 residues. Thyroid surgery was performed in patients who had received no treatment beforehand. Authors' data handling: A classifier of distant metastasis in papillary thyroid cancer was built from CDR3 differences (across clinicopathological groups). With MiXCR, TCRdb called clones anew from the PCR reads. V and J calls and clone size were set by TCRdb, not the authors. In the table there are some 31,000 clones, 6% to 9.5% of which are singletons.

The chain links TRBV3-1 to TRBJ2-1; tentatively, D is TRBD2 (7 bases). The sequencing sample was made of blood. The sequence came from a female donor with papillary thyroid cancer or a benign thyroid nodule (not recorded which). Some clones in this sample may be carry-over from other donors' samples. This CDR3 reads CASSPGHWGGLFF. The CDR3 coding sequence is TGTGCCAGCAGCCCAGGTCACTGGGGGGGGCTGTTCTTC.